This TCR beta chain was identified in a study of graft-versus-host responses after intestinal transplantation. Whole-study context: Recipients were given multivisceral, liver-intestinal, or isolated intestinal transplants. Anti-thymocyte globulin induction preceded 2 to 4 years of tacrolimus and steroid maintenance in all recipients. Study-wide results and limits: Peak circulating GvH clone levels were associated with early post-transplant HvG declines. Some patients had graft-donor T cell macrochimerism. In their allografts, the ratios of graft-versus-host to host-versus-graft T cell clones were high.

The ends were cut back, 2 bases at V and 5 bases at J, with 12 bases in the middle. This CDR3 contains 15 residues. Germline lookup yields CDR1 SEHNR and CDR2 FQNEAQ (reference sequence). Notes on this clone: Its antigen remains unidentified.

TCRdb keeps only in-frame clones here, not all; method: immunoSEQ multiplex PCR. The sample consists of over 85,000 clones, 91% of them appearing once. This clonotype originated in a human donor who was the organ donor for an intestinal transplant. This sample comprised unstimulated CD4+ T cells sorted from spleen or lymph node cells, obtained before transplant. V usage is TRBV7-9 and J usage is TRBJ2-2; the D gene is possibly TRBD2 (5 bases). DNA of the CDR3: TGTGCCAGCAGCTTATTTGAGGGTGAGACCGGGGAGCTGTTTTTT. As protein: CASSLFEGETGELFF.